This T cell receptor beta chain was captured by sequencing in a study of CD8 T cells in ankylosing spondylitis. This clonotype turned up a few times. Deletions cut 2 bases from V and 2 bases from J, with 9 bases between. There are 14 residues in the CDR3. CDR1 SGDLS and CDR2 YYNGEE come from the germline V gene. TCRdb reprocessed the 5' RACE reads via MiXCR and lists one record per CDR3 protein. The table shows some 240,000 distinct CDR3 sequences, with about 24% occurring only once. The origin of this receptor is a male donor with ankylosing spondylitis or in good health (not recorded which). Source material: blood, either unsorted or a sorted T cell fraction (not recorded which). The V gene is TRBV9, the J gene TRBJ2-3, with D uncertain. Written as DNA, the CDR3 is TGTGCCAGCAGCGTGGCCTTATTCACAGATACGCAGTATTTT. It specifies CASSVALFTDTQYF.